This TCR beta chain derives from a study of molecular identifiers for immune sequencing clone quantification. Overall study findings and caveats: Over 98% of effector molecules, yet under 1% of naive-cell molecules, were held by clones above 20 RNA copies.

MiXCR was run by TCRdb on the PCR reads, yielding one entry per CDR3 protein. Among about half a million distinct CDR3 sequences listed, approximately 25% were seen once. This clonotype came up many times. The target antigen is unknown. Germline assignment: CDR1 SQVTM and CDR2 ANQGSEA. This CDR3 contains 10 residues. Trimming removed 5 bases from V and 4 bases from J, with 5 bases in between. This TCR derives from a human donor in good health. Some libraries in this study had Jurkat cell RNA spiked in. Sequencing was carried out using naive CD8+ T cells from blood, with Jurkat cell RNA spiked in. The subset: FACS-sorted CD8+CD4-CCR7+CD45RA+ naive T cells. The chain links TRBV29-1 to TRBJ1-2, with D unclear. CDR3 DNA sequence: TGCAGCGTTTACAGCTATGGCTACACCTTC. Translation: CSVYSYGYTF.